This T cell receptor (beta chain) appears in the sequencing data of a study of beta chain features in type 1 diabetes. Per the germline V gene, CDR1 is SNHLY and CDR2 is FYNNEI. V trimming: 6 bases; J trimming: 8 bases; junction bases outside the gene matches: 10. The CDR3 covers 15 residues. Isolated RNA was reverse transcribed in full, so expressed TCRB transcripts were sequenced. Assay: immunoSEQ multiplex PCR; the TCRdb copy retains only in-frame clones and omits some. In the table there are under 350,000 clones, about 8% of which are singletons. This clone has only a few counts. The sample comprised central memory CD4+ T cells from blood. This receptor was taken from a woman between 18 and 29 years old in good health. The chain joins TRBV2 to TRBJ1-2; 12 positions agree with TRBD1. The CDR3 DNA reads TGTGCCAGCAGCCTTTTCCGGGACAGGGGGCACGGCTACACCTTC. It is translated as CASSLFRDRGHGYTF.